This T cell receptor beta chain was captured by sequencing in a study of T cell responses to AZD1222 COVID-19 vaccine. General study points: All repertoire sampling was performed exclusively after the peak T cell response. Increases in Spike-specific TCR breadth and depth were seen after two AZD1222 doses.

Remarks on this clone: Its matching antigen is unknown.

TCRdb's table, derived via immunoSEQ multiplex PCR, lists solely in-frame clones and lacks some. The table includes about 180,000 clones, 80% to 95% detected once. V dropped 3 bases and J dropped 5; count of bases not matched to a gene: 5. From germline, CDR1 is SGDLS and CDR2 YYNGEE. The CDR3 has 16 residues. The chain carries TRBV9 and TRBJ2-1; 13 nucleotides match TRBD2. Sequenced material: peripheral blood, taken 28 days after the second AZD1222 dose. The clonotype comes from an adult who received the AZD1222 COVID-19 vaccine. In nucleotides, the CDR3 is TGTGCCAGCAGCGGATCCGGGACTAGCGGGAACAATGAGCAGTTCTTC. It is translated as CASSGSGTSGNNEQFF.